Listed below are T cell receptor beta chains from one sample, sequenced in a study of graft-versus-host responses after intestinal transplantation. Data came from immunoSEQ multiplex PCR; TCRdb stores just in-frame clones and leaves some out. The sample holds around 4,000 clones, over 60% seen once. The material was ileum tissue, obtained approximately 51 weeks after intestinal transplantation. Receptors were obtained from a human patient who received an intestinal transplant, so some T cells may come from the graft donor. Both conserved end residues are part of each CDR3. D genes are given only for firm matches. Rows may omit the clone size; those that give it use once, few, many or a size class.

size	D	V	J	CDR3	DNA
-	TRBD1	TRBV28	TRBJ1-4	CASSAPDRDLGGLFF	TGTGCCAGCAGCGCCCCGGACAGGGACCTAGGGGGACTGTTTTTT
-	-	TRBV15	TRBJ2-1	CATSRNPRGEPYNEQFF	TGTGCCACCAGCAGAAATCCCCGTGGGGAGCCCTACAATGAGCAGTTCTTC
-	TRBD1	TRBV5-1	TRBJ2-2	CASSGGTGNTGELFF	TGCGCCAGCAGCGGGGGGACAGGGAACACCGGGGAGCTGTTTTTT
few	-	TRBV5-8	TRBJ2-7	CASRAGNYEQYF	TGTGCCAGCAGGGCGGGCAACTACGAGCAGTACTTC
-	-	TRBV5-1	TRBJ1-1	CASSLLASGTEAFF	TGCGCCAGCAGCTTGCTAGCATCGGGCACTGAAGCTTTCTTT
-	TRBD1	TRBV9	TRBJ1-6	CASRGQGGSPLHF	TGTGCCAGCAGGGGACAGGGGGGTTCACCCCTCCACTTT
-	TRBD2	TRBV27	TRBJ2-1	CASRLGTSGNNEQFF	TGTGCCAGCAGACTCGGGACTAGCGGTAACAATGAGCAGTTCTTC
few	-	TRBV4-2	TRBJ2-1	CASSQAFTTSWTASRNEQFF	TGTGCCAGCAGCCAAGCTTTCACCACAAGCTGGACAGCGTCGCGCAATGAGCAGTTCTTC
few	TRBD2	TRBV5-1	TRBJ2-7	CASSLDPPGLAPSYEQYF	TGCGCCAGCAGCTTGGACCCTCCGGGACTAGCCCCGTCCTACGAGCAGTACTTC
-	TRBD1	TRBV19	TRBJ2-7	CASSPGTGWSYEQYF	TGTGCCAGTAGTCCTGGGACAGGGTGGTCCTACGAGCAGTACTTC
-	-	TRBV19	TRBJ1-2	CASSMGHRVNYGYTF	TGTGCCAGTAGTATGGGGCACAGGGTGAACTATGGCTACACCTTC
-	TRBD1	TRBV27	TRBJ2-7	CASSSTGSSYEQYF	TGTGCCAGCAGTTCGACAGGGAGCTCCTACGAGCAGTACTTC
-	TRBD1	TRBV18	TRBJ1-4	CASSTGTGAEKLFF	TGTGCCAGCTCAACCGGGACAGGGGCCGAAAAACTGTTTTTT
-	TRBD2	TRBV4-1	TRBJ2-2	CASSPLGTSGNTGELFF	TGCGCCAGCAGCCCCCTAGGGACTAGCGGGAACACCGGGGAGCTGTTTTTT
-	TRBD1	TRBV4-2	TRBJ2-7	CASSQDRRSYEQYF	TGTGCCAGCAGCCAGGACAGGAGGTCCTACGAGCAGTACTTC
-	TRBD1	TRBV5-1	TRBJ1-4	CASSANRGPQEKLFF	TGCGCCAGCAGCGCAAACAGGGGGCCTCAAGAAAAACTGTTTTTT
-	TRBD2	TRBV7-6	TRBJ2-3	CASSQGTSGGADTQYF	TGTGCCAGCAGCCAAGGGACTAGCGGGGGGGCGGATACGCAGTATTTT
-	TRBD1	TRBV6-4	TRBJ1-2	CASSTGAGNYGYTF	TGTGCCAGCAGTACAGGGGCGGGTAACTATGGCTACACCTTC
-	TRBD2	TRBV5-1	TRBJ2-3	CASSSGLAGGLDTQYF	TGCGCCAGCAGCTCGGGACTAGCGGGAGGGCTAGATACGCAGTATTTT
few	-	TRBV21-1	TRBJ2-4	CASSKGAAGRSLAKNIQYF	TGTGCCAGCAGCAAAGGGGCCGCAGGCAGATCCCTGGCCAAAAACATTCAGTACTTC
-	-	TRBV19	TRBJ2-2	CASSIWWENIGELFF	TGTGCCAGTAGTATCTGGTGGGAGAACATCGGGGAGCTGTTTTTT
-	-	TRBV5-1	TRBJ2-2	CASTLDRPNTGELFF	TGCGCCAGCACCCTAGACAGACCGAACACCGGGGAGCTGTTTTTT